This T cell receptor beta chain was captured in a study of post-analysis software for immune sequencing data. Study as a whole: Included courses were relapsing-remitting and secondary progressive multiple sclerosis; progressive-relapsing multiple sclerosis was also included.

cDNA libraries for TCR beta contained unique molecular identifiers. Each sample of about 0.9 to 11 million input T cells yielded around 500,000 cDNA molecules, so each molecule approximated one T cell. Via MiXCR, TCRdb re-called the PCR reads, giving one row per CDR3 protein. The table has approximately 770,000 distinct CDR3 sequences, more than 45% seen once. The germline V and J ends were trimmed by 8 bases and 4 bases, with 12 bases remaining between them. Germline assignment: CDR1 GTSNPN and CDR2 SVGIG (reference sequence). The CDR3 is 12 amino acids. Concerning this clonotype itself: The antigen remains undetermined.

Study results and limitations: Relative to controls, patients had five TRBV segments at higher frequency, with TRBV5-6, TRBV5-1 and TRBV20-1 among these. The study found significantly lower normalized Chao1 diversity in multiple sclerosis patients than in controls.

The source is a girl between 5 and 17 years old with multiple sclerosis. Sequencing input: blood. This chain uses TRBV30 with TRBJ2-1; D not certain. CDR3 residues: CARQDGYNEQFF. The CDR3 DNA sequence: TGTGCCCGCCAGGACGGGTACAATGAGCAGTTCTTC.